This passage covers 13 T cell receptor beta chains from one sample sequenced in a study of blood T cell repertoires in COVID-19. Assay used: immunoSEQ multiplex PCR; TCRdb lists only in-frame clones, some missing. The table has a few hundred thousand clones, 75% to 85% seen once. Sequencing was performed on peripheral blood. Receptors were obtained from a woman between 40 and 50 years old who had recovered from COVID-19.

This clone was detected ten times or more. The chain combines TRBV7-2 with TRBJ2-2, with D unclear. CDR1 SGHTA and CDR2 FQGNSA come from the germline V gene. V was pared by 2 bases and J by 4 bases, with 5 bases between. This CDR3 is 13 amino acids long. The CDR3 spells CASSLLPTGELFF. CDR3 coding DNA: TGTGCCAGCAGCTTACTTCCCACCGGGGAGCTGTTTTTT.

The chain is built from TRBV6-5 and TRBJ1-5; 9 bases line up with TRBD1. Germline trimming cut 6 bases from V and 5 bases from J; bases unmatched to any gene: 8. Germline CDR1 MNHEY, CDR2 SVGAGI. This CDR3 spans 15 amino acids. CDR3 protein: CASSLGQGGYQPQHF. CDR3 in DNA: TGTGCCAGCAGCCTGGGACAGGGTGGTTATCAGCCCCAGCATTTT.

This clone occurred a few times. DNA of the CDR3: TGTGCCAGCACTGGTAGTACTAAAGCTTTCTTT. Its protein product is CASTGSTKAFF. The V and J genes are TRBV2 and TRBJ1-1, with D unclear. Germline lookup yields CDR1 SNHLY and CDR2 FYNNEI. V shed 7 bases and J shed 9 bases, with 12 bases lying between them. The CDR3 consists of 11 residues.

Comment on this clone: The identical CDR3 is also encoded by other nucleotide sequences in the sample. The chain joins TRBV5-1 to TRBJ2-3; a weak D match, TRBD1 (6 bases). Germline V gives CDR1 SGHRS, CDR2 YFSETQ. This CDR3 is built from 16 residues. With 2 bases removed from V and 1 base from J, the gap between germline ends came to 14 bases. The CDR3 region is CASSLAGVGGTDTQYF. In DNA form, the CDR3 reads TGCGCCAGCAGCTTAGCAGGGGTTGGGGGCACAGATACGCAGTATTTT.

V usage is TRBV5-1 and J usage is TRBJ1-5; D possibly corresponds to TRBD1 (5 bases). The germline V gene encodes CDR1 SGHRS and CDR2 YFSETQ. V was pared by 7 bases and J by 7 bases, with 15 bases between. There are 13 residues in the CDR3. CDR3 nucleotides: TGCGCCAGCCGAGGGGAGGTCGACCAGCCCCAGCATTTT. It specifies CASRGEVDQPQHF.

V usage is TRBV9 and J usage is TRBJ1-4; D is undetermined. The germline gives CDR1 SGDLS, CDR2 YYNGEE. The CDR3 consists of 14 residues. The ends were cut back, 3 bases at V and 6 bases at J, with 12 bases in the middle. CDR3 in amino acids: CASSGLAGDEKLFF. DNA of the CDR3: TGTGCCAGCAGCGGACTGGCGGGAGATGAAAAACTGTTTTTT. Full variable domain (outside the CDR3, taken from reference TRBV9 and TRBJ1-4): DSGVTQTPKHLITATGQRVTLRCSPRSGDLSVYWYQQSLDQGLQFLIQYYNGEERAKGNILERFSAQQFPDLHSELNLSSLELGDSALYFCASSGLAGDEKLFFGSGTQLSVL.

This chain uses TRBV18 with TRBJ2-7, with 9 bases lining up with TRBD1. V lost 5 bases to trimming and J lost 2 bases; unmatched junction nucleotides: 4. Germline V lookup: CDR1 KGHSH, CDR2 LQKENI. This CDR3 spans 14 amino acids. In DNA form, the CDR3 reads TGTGCCAGCTCATCCGGGACAGGGCCCTACGAGCAGTACTTC. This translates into CASSSGTGPYEQYF.

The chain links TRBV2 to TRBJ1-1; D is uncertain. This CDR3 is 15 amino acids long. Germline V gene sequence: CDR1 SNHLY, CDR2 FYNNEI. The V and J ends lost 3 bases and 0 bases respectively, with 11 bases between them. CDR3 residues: CASSDSTTLNTEAFF. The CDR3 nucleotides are TGTGCCAGCAGTGACTCGACAACCCTGAACACTGAAGCTTTCTTT.

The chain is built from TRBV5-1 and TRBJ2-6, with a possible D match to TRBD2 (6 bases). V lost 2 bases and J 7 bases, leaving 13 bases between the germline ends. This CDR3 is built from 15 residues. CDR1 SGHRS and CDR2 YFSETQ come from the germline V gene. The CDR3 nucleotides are TGCGCCAGCAGCTTTAATGCGGGGCTAGCCAACGTCCTGACTTTC. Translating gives CASSFNAGLANVLTF.

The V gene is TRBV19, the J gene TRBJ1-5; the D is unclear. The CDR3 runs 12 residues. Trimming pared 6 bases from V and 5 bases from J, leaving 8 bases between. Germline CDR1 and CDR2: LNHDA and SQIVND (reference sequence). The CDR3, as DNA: TGTGCCAGTAGGGCGGGAGATCAGCCCCAGCATTTT. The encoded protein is CASRAGDQPQHF.

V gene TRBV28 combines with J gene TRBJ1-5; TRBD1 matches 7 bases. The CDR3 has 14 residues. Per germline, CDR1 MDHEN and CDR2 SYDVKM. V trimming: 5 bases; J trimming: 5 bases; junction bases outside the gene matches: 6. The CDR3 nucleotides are TGTGCCAGCAGTGGAGGGGGCGGGGATCAGCCCCAGCATTTT. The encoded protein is CASSGGGGDQPQHF.

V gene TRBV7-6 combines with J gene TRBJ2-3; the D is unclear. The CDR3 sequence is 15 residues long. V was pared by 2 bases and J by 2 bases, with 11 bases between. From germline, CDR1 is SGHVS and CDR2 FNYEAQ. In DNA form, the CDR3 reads TGTGCCAGCAGCTTACGTCCCAGAATCACAGATACGCAGTATTTT. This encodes CASSLRPRITDTQYF.

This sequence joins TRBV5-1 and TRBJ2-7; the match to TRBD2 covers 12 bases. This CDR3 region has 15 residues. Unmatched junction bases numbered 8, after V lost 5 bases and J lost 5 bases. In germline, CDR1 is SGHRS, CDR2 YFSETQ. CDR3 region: CASRALAGGKDEQYF. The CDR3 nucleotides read TGCGCCAGCAGGGCGCTAGCGGGGGGGAAAGACGAGCAGTACTTC. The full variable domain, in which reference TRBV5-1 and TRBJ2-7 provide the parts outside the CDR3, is KAGVTQTPRYLIKTRGQQVTLSCSPISGHRSVSWYQQTPGQGLQFLFEYFSETQRNKGNFPGRFSGRQFSNSRSEMNVSTLELGDSALYLCASRALAGGKDEQYFGPGTRLTVT.